This T cell receptor beta chain was identified during a study of cytomegalovirus exposure and HLA in healthy donors. Primers for the PCR totalled 60 Vbeta and 13 Jbeta. TCRdb's copy holds only in-frame clones and misses some; the assay was immunoSEQ multiplex PCR. The sample shows some 120,000 clones, roughly two thirds of them seen only once. This CDR3 contains 13 residues. Germline assignment: CDR1 PRHDT and CDR2 FYEKMQ (reference sequence). V was pared by 4 bases and J by 5 bases, with 1 base of the junction left unmatched. The sample consisted of PBMCs. This chain joins TRBV13 and TRBJ2-1, with 8 bases fitting TRBD1. This clonotype originated in a woman younger than 45 in good health and CMV-seronegative. CDR3 loop: CASSSTGDNEQFF. CDR3 in DNA: TGTGCCAGCAGCTCGACAGGGGACAATGAGCAGTTCTTC.